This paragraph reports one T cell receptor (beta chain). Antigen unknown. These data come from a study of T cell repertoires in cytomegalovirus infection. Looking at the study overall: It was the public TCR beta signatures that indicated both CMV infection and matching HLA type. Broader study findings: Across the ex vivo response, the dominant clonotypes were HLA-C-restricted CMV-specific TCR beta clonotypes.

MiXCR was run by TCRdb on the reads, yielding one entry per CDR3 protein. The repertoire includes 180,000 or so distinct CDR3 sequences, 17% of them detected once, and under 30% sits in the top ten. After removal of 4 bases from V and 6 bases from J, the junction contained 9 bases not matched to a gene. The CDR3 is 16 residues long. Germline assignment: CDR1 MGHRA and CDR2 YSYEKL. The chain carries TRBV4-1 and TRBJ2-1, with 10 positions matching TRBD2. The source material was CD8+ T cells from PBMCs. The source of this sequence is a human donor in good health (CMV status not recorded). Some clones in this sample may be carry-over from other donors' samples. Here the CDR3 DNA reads TGCGCCAGCAGCCCTCGGAGCGGGGGGGCTTTCAATGAGCAGTTCTTC. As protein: CASSPRSGGAFNEQFF.